This TCR beta chain was captured by sequencing in a study of T cell repertoires in cytomegalovirus infection. Across the whole study: Alongside well-studied HLA-B-restricted CMV epitopes, recently identified HLA-C-restricted CMV epitopes were also used. Shared public TCR beta signatures pointed to both CMV infection and a matching HLA type.

The CDR3 covers 16 residues. V lost 0 bases and J 2 bases, leaving 12 bases between the germline ends. CDR1 is SGHKS, CDR2 YYEKEE, per germline (reference sequence). General study points: Pooled public TCR beta family frequency picked out CMV carriers with the relevant HLA. HLA-C-restricted CMV-specific TCR beta clonotypes were dominant in the ex vivo response.

A note on this clonotype: Its antigen is unknown.

One entry per CDR3 protein, called by TCRdb with MiXCR from the reads. The sample lists a few hundred thousand distinct CDR3 sequences; approximately 40% were seen once. The sample was cultured PBMCs, taken from culture after CMV antigen stimulation. The source of this sequence is a human donor in good health (CMV status not recorded). Some clones in this sample may be carry-over from other donors' samples. V usage is TRBV5-5 and J usage is TRBJ1-5; maybe TRBD1 (5 bases). The CDR3 loop reads CASSLVPGQRNQPQHF. The CDR3 DNA is TGTGCCAGCAGCTTGGTTCCAGGGCAACGCAATCAGCCCCAGCATTTT.